This T cell receptor beta chain was profiled in a study of cytomegalovirus exposure and HLA in healthy donors. Using immunoSEQ multiplex PCR, the repertoire was profiled, and TCRdb retains in-frame clones only, with some absent. The data show tens of thousands of clones, roughly 95% seen once. Germline CDR1 reads MDHEN; CDR2 reads SYDVKM. The CDR3 totals 12 residues. V lost 2 bases to trimming and J lost 6 bases, with 7 bases between them. Sequencing input: PBMCs. The receptor was isolated from a woman aged 18-29 years in good health and CMV-seropositive. The chain recombines TRBV28 with TRBJ1-2; D gene unclear. CDR3 loop: CASSLAGNGYTF. The CDR3, as DNA: TGTGCCAGCAGTTTAGCAGGAAATGGCTACACCTTC.